This TCR beta chain emerged from a study of early T cells in non-severe SARS-CoV-2 infection. Study background: RNA in bulk from unsorted whole blood was sequenced, and chains were unpaired. Study outcomes and limitations: Matching results from VDJdb favored anti-spike CD8 responses, leaving private and CD4 specificities undetected.

Individual cDNA molecules received unique molecular identifiers during library preparation. MiXCR was run by TCRdb on the 5' RACE reads, yielding one entry per CDR3 protein. The sample includes about 45,000 distinct CDR3 sequences, 10% to 15% of them seen just once. V dropped 3 bases and J dropped 2 bases, with 11 bases sitting between them. The germline V gene encodes CDR1 DFQATT and CDR2 SNEGSKA (reference sequence). The CDR3 totals 13 residues. This clonotype came up a few times. Antigen unknown. Sequencing was performed on whole blood. The chain recombines TRBV20-1 with TRBJ2-7; D uncertain. The TCR was taken from an adult who was a healthcare worker with PCR-confirmed SARS-CoV-2 infection or an uninfected control (not recorded which). CDR3 amino acids: CSARDRVAYEQYF. The CDR3 region has the DNA TGCAGTGCTAGGGATAGGGTTGCCTACGAGCAGTACTTC.